The clone carrying this TCR beta chain was detected only once. Its target is unknown. After removal of 5 bases from V and 3 bases from J, the junction contained 6 bases not matched to a gene. CDR1 is ENHRY, CDR2 SYGVKD, per germline. The CDR3 is made up of 15 amino acids. The data belong to a study of OX40 agonist ivuxolimab in advanced cancers. Study overall: Dose-escalation patients' cancers were hepatocellular carcinoma, melanoma, renal cell or head and neck cancer.

Study-level results: Normalized T-cell clonal expansion was also low in a subset of nonresponders.

Libraries were prepared by immunoSEQ multiplex PCR; TCRdb keeps only in-frame clonotypes and omits some of them. The sample carries 50,000 to 65,000 clones, around nine tenths recorded once. The sequences come from CD4+ or CD8+ T cells sorted from blood, collected in a trial of the OX40 agonist ivuxolimab. This chain links TRBV10-3 with TRBJ1-3; 8 positions match TRBD1. This receptor was taken from an adult with an advanced solid tumor such as melanoma, head and neck, liver or kidney cancer. Here the CDR3 reads CAISYQGAGGNTIYF. The CDR3 bases are TGTGCCATCAGTTACCAGGGGGCCGGTGGAAACACCATATATTTT.